These T cell receptor beta chains were read from a single sample in a study of shared clonotypes between healthy human individuals. Repertoires were generated with immunoSEQ multiplex PCR, while TCRdb's copy carries only in-frame clones and drops some. Of about 480,000 clones detected, approximately 85% appear once; the ten largest clones hold 10% to 15%. The sequenced sample consisted of PBMCs. These receptors were collected from a woman aged 35 to 49 in good health. Some clones in this sample may be carry-over from other donors' samples. Both conserved end residues are part of each CDR3.

J gene	V gene	CDR3 protein
TRBJ1-1	TRBV27	CASSPRTGGTEAFF
TRBJ2-7	TRBV7-8	CASSSLRTRGYEQYF
TRBJ2-1	TRBV2	CASRGTRGNEQFF
TRBJ2-1	TRBV7-3	CASSPGTSFEQFF
TRBJ2-1	TRBV2	CASSVAYNEQFF
TRBJ1-6	TRBV2	CASSEIQSGSPLHF
TRBJ2-1	TRBV7-9	CASSRTSGINEQFF
TRBJ2-4	TRBV5-4	CASSLGARGLDIQYF
TRBJ1-5	TRBV21-1	CASSNPGQGRIYSNQPQHF
TRBJ1-1	TRBV28	CASSLEAALMNTEAFF
TRBJ1-6	TRBV6-5	CATGESSYNSPLHF
TRBJ2-7	TRBV19	CASSFKTGRYEQYF
TRBJ2-7	TRBV6-1	CASSESRRGYEQYF
TRBJ2-5	TRBV23-1	CASSQFSHQETQYF
TRBJ1-1	TRBV30	CAWSMTGEAFF
TRBJ2-1	TRBV5-1	CASEQGTSGYNEQFF
TRBJ2-1	TRBV19	CASSPVDGTLNEQFF
TRBJ2-5	TRBV11-2	CASSLELWLAGKETQYF
TRBJ1-2	TRBV28	CASTEAAGYYGYTF
TRBJ2-7	TRBV7-8	CASSPPSARGSYEQYF
TRBJ2-7	TRBV5-1	CASSLGLATYEQYF
TRBJ2-7	TRBV18	CASSPATGTSEQYF
TRBJ2-3	TRBV5-1	CASSPQSDTQYF
TRBJ1-5	TRBV19	CASSDIQGSPQHF
TRBJ2-7	TRBV4-1	CASSQDSRDSFYEQYF
TRBJ2-7	TRBV15	CATSSGLAAPYEQYF
TRBJ2-5	TRBV19	CASSLGNQETQYF
TRBJ2-2	TRBV6-4	CASSDSASGELFF
TRBJ1-2	TRBV28	CASSRTWNYGYTF
TRBJ1-1	TRBV7-9	CASSNSVNTEAFF
TRBJ1-6	TRBV5-1	CASSLDQGGNSPLHF
TRBJ1-2	TRBV4-2	CASSQESRGDLGGYTF
TRBJ2-2	TRBV29-1	CSATGLAGKGGELFF
TRBJ2-1	TRBV5-1	CASRQWRVTSYNEQFF
TRBJ2-1	TRBV18	CASSPKTSGRANEQFF
TRBJ2-6	TRBV5-6	CASSLLGAASSGANVLTF
TRBJ2-7	TRBV7-2	CASSTGLVSEQYF
TRBJ1-1	TRBV4-1	CASSQRTVRTEAFF
TRBJ1-1	TRBV29-1	CSVSYGQVGTEAFF